This T cell receptor (beta chain) was identified in a study of T cell repertoires and leukemia-associated antigens (dated by TCRdb to between 2018 and 2021). Notes on the research overall: Per sample, about 5.1 to 7 million read pairs and roughly 3 to 5.0 million effective reads were obtained, for some 16 million effective reads in total. Using in vitro peptide stimulation of healthy T cells, the study sought to determine the antigen recognized by a TCR Vbeta21 clone earlier detected in CML patients. Broader findings and caveats from the paper: Antigen specificity and function of the expanded clones were not tested directly and required further investigation. Across the four groups, there were no significant differences in the numbers of Vbeta genes (approximately 60), Jbeta genes (approximately 13), VDJ rearrangements, or unique CDR3s.

TRIzol reagent was used to extract total RNA from the cultured T cells. TCRbeta libraries were amplified from RNA by 5' rapid amplification of cDNA ends (5'RACE). Before sequencing, Qubit, an Agilent instrument, and quantitative PCR were used to check library concentration and integrity. Qualified libraries were sequenced on Illumina HiSeq or MiSeq by a commercial service provider. The paper's data handling went like this. MiXCR version 1.8.2 was used to identify TCR sequences in each sample. For a clone to count as qualified, its CDR3 had to be longer than four amino acids, its nucleotide length had to be in-frame, and the clone could not contain a stop codon. A read counted as effective if the read contained the complete CDR3 structure. Expanded clones were validated by RT-PCR with 24 Vbeta primers, GeneScan spectratyping, and Sanger sequencing. The raw public data were reprocessed by TCRdb itself: fastp quality trimming at Q25, MiXCR clonotype calling, in-frame beta chains only. Entries that share a CDR3 protein sequence are merged under the most common genes and DNA. The V and J calls and clone size come from TCRdb's table, not from the authors' own analysis. Present in this sample are roughly 15,000 distinct CDR3 sequences, more than 30% of which were seen just once. Together, the top ten hold roughly 8.7% of the sample.

CD3+ T cells were initially rested overnight at approximately 2.4 million cells/mL in RPMI 1640 lacking fetal bovine serum. MACS immunomagnetic beads were used according to the manufacturer's instructions to isolate CD3+ T cells from PBMCs. In its sample, this clonotype was seen many times. Its antigen has not been determined. One base away there is no much larger clone; base qualities are not given. The germline V gene sets CDR1 to KGHSH and CDR2 to LQKENI. Trimming accounts for 4 bases at V and 4 bases at J, while the number of junction bases matched to no gene is 12. The CDR3 covers 16 residues, taking in both the cysteine and the phenylalanine. Only the CDR3 part of the read is kept: 48 bases, read in frame from the first base.

The TCR was taken from a female donor in good health. The specimen sequenced was CD3+ T cells sorted from blood and cultured. This receptor chain uses TRBV18 and TRBJ2-5, and TRBD1 matches 7 of the central bases. The CDR3 region: CASSLYSTGVGETQYF. The nucleotide sequence reads as follows: TGTGCCAGCTCACTTTACTCAACAGGGGTCGGAGAGACCCAGTACTTC.